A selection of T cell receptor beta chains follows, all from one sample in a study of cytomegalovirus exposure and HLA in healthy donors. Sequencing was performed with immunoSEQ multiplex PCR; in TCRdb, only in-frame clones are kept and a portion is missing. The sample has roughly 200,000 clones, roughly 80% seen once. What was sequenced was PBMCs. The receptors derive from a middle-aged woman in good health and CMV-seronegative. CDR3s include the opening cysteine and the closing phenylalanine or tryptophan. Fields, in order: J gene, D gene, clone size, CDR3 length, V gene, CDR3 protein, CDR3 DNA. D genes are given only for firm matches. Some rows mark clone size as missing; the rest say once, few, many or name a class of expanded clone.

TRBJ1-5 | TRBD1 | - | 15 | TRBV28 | CASSLRGPGNQPQHF | TGTGCCAGCAGCCTTAGGGGGCCCGGCAATCAGCCCCAGCATTTT
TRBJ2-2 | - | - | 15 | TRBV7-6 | CASSPDTGGTGELFF | TGTGCCAGCAGCCCGGACACGGGTGGCACCGGGGAGCTGTTTTTT
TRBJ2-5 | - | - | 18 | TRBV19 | CASSTPKVPSRRRETQYF | TGTGCCAGTAGTACCCCCAAAGTCCCTTCCCGACGGAGAGAGACCCAGTACTTC
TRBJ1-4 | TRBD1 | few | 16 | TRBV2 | CASSDGDRGEGEKLFF | TGTGCCAGCAGTGACGGGGACAGGGGAGAAGGGGAAAAACTGTTTTTT
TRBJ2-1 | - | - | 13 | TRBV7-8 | CASSQGGRNEQFF | TGTGCCAGCAGCCAGGGGGGTCGTAATGAGCAGTTCTTC
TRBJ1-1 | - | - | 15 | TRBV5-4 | CASSFGGFGDTEAFF | TGTGCCAGCAGCTTCGGGGGTTTTGGGGACACTGAAGCTTTCTTT
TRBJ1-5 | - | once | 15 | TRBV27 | CASSPTEISNQPQHF | TGTGCCAGCAGTCCTACGGAGATTAGCAATCAGCCCCAGCATTTT
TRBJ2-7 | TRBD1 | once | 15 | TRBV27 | CASGPRRTGLLEQYF | TGTGCCAGCGGTCCCCGCAGGACAGGGTTGCTCGAGCAGTACTTC
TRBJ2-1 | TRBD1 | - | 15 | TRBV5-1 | CASSRGQGWAYEQFF | TGCGCCAGCAGCAGGGGACAGGGGTGGGCATATGAGCAGTTCTTC
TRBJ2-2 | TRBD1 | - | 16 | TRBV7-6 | CASSQKPGQGTGELFF | TGTGCCAGCAGCCAGAAGCCGGGACAGGGGACCGGGGAGCTGTTTTTT
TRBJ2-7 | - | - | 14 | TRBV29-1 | CSVDISGQSAEQYF | TGCAGCGTTGATATCTCAGGTCAAAGTGCCGAGCAGTACTTC
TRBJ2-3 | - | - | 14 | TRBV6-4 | CASSESRNTDTQYF | TGTGCCAGCAGTGAATCTAGAAACACAGATACGCAGTATTTT
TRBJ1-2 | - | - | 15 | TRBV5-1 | CASSSNPTANYGYTF | TGCGCCAGCAGCTCCAACCCGACAGCTAACTATGGCTACACCTTC
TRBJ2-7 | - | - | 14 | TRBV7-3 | CASSPTRSSYEQYF | TGTGCCAGCAGCCCAACTAGATCCTCCTACGAGCAGTACTTC
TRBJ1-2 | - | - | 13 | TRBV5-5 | CASSLIGSYGYTF | TGTGCCAGCAGCTTAATTGGGAGCTATGGCTACACCTTC
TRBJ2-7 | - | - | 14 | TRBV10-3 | CAISVSRGSHEQYF | TGTGCCATCAGTGTTAGTAGGGGCTCCCACGAGCAGTACTTC
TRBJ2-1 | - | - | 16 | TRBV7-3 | CASSLGGNRAGNEQFF | TGTGCCAGCAGCTTAGGTGGGAACAGGGCCGGCAATGAGCAGTTCTTC
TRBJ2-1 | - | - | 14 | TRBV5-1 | CASSLVVSSDEQFF | TGCGCCAGCAGCTTGGTGGTTAGCAGCGATGAGCAGTTCTTC
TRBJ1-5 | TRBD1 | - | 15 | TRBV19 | CASSITGTGRQPQHF | TGTGCCAGTAGTATAACCGGGACAGGGAGGCAGCCCCAGCATTTT
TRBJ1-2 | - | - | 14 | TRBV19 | CASSDGGTNYGYTF | TGTGCCAGTAGTGATGGGGGGACTAACTATGGCTACACCTTC
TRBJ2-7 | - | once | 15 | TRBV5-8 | CASRRAGSVSYEQYF | TGTGCCAGCAGGCGGGCGGGGAGTGTATCCTACGAGCAGTACTTC
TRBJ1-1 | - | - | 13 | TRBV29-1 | CSGTRGLGTEAFF | TGCAGCGGTACACGAGGGCTGGGCACTGAAGCTTTCTTT
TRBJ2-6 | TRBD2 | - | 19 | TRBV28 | CASSSIWGGEQVRANVLTF | TGTGCCAGCAGTTCGATTTGGGGGGGAGAGCAGGTTCGGGCCAACGTCCTGACTTTC
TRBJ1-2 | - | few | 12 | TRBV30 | CAWSVQGPGYTF | TGTGCCTGGAGTGTACAGGGTCCTGGCTACACCTTC
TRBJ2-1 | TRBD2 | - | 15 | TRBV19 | CASSYGLAGVNEQFF | TGTGCCAGTAGTTATGGACTAGCGGGAGTTAATGAGCAGTTCTTC
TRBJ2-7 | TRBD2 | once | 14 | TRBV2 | CASSEGGSFYEQYF | TGTGCCAGCAGTGAGGGCGGGAGTTTTTACGAGCAGTACTTC
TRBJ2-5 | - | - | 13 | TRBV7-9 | CASSFVGGETQYF | TGTGCCAGCAGCTTCGTAGGGGGTGAGACCCAGTACTTC
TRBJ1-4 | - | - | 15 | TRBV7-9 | CASSPGGGVSEKLFF | TGTGCCAGCTCCCCTGGGGGGGGAGTTAGTGAAAAACTGTTTTTT
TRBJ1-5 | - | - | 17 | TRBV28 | CASSQSLSAGGNQPQHF | TGTGCCAGCAGCCAATCCCTAAGTGCGGGGGGCAACCAGCCCCAGCATTTT
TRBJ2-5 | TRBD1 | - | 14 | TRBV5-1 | CASSLDRYQETQYF | TGCGCCAGCAGTTTGGACAGGTACCAAGAGACCCAGTACTTC
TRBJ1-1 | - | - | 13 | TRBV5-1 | CASTEGENTEAFF | TGCGCCAGCACTGAGGGTGAGAACACTGAAGCTTTCTTT
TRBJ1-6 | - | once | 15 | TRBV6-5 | CASSYSNRAASPLHF | TGTGCCAGCAGTTACTCGAACAGGGCAGCCTCACCCCTCCACTTT
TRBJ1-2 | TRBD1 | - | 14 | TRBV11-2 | CASSPRTGGEGYTF | TGTGCCAGCAGCCCACGAACAGGGGGCGAAGGCTACACCTTC
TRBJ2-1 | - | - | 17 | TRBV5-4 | CASSPRLGGRVYNEQFF | TGTGCCAGCAGCCCGAGGTTAGGGGGAAGGGTTTACAATGAGCAGTTCTTC
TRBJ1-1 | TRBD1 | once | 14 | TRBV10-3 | CAIRSLDRDDEAFF | TGTGCCATCAGATCACTCGACAGGGACGACGAAGCTTTCTTT
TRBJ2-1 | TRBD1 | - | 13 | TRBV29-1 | CSARGTGTREQFF | TGCAGCGCGCGTGGGACAGGGACCCGTGAGCAGTTCTTC
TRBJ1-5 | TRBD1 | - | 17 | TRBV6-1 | CASSGGTGGYSNQPQHF | TGTGCCAGCAGTGGAGGGACAGGGGGTTATAGCAATCAGCCCCAGCATTTT
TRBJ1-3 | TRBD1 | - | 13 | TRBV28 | CASSRTGGNTIYF | TGTGCCAGCAGCCGGACAGGCGGAAACACCATATATTTT
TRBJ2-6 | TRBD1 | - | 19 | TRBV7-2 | CASSLWTDRAFSGANVLTF | TGTGCCAGCAGCTTATGGACGGACAGGGCATTCTCTGGGGCCAACGTCCTGACTTTC
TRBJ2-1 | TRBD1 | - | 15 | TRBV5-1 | CASSLEGQGSREQFF | TGCGCCAGCAGCTTGGAGGGACAGGGGTCTCGTGAGCAGTTCTTC
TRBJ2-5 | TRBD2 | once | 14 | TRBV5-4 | CASSKGLAAKTQYF | TGTGCCAGCAGCAAGGGACTAGCGGCAAAGACCCAGTACTTC
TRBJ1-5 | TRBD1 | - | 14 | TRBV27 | CASSQTGDNQPQHF | TGTGCCAGCAGTCAGACAGGGGACAATCAGCCCCAGCATTTT
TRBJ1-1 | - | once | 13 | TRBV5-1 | CASSYRAGTEAFF | TGCGCCAGCAGCTACAGGGCTGGGACTGAAGCTTTCTTT
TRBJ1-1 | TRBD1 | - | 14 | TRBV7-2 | CASSPTQGATEAFF | TGTGCCAGCAGCCCTACACAGGGGGCAACTGAAGCTTTCTTT
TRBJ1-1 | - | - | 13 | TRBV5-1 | CASSLSGDTEAFF | TGCGCCAGCAGCTTGTCCGGGGACACTGAAGCTTTCTTT
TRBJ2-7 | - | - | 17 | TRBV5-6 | CASSRSETGASSYEQYF | TGTGCCAGCAGTAGGTCGGAGACAGGCGCGAGCTCCTACGAGCAGTACTTC
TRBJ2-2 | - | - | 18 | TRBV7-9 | CASSLRFKGLENTGELFF | TGTGCCAGCAGCTTAAGGTTTAAGGGGTTGGAGAACACCGGGGAGCTGTTTTTT
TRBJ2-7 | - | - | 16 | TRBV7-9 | CASSPDGQGGPYEQYF | TGTGCCAGCAGCCCTGACGGACAGGGAGGGCCCTACGAGCAGTACTTC
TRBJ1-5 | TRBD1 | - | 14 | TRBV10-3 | CAISEGGANQPQHF | TGTGCCATCAGTGAAGGGGGCGCCAATCAGCCCCAGCATTTT
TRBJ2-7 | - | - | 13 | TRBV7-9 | CASSPGVIYEQYF | TGTGCCAGCAGCCCAGGGGTTATCTACGAGCAGTACTTC
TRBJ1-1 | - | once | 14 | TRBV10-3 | CAISVKGENTEAFF | TGTGCCATCAGTGTTAAGGGGGAAAACACTGAAGCTTTCTTT
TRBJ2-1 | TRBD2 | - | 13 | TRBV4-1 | CASSGTTSGWRFF | TGCGCCAGCAGCGGAACGACTAGCGGCTGGCGGTTCTTC
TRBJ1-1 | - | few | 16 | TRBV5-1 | CASSSGVASGDTEAFF | TGCGCCAGCAGCTCCGGGGTGGCCTCGGGGGACACTGAAGCTTTCTTT
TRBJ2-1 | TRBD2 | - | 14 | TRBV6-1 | CASSGGTRLNEQFF | TGTGCCAGCAGTGGTGGGACTAGATTAAATGAGCAGTTCTTC
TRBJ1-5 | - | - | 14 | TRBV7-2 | CASSLWVSEQPQHF | TGTGCCAGCAGCTTATGGGTGTCGGAGCAGCCCCAGCATTTT
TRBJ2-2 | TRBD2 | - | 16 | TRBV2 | CASSLTSGRATGELFF | TGTGCCAGCAGTCTGACTAGCGGGAGGGCAACCGGGGAGCTGTTTTTT
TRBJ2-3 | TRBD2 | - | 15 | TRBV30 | CAWSVLAGRADTQYF | TGTGCCTGGAGTGTACTAGCGGGAAGGGCAGATACGCAGTATTTT
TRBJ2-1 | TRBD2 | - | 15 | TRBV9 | CASSVEGGTHNEQFF | TGTGCCAGCAGCGTAGAGGGAGGGACCCACAATGAGCAGTTCTTC
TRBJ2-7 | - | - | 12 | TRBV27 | CASKGLGGEQYF | TGTGCCAGCAAAGGGTTAGGGGGCGAGCAGTACTTC